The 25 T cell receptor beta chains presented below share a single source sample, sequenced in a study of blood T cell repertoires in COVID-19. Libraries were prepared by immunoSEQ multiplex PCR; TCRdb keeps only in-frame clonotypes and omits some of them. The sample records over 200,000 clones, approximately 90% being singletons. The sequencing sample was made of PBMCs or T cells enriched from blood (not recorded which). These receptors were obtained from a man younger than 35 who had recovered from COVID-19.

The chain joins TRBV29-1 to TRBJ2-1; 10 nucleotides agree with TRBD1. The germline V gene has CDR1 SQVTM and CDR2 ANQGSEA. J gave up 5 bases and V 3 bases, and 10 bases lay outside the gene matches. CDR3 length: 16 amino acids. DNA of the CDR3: TGCAGCGTTGAGGTCCCCCCGGGACAGGGGAACAATGAGCAGTTCTTC. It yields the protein CSVEVPPGQGNNEQFF.

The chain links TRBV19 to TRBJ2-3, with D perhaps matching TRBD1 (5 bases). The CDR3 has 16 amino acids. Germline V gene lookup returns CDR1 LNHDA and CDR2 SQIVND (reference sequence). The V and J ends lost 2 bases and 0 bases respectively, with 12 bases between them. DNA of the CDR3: TGTGCCAGTAGTATAACCCCTCAGGGAAGCACAGATACGCAGTATTTT. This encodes CASSITPQGSTDTQYF.

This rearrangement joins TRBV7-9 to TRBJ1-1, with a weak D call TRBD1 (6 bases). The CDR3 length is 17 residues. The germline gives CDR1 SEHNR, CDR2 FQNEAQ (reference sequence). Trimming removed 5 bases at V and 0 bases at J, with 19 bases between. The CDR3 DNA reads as TGTGCCAGCAGCACAGGGTCGGGGACGGCGATGAACACTGAAGCTTTCTTT. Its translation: CASSTGSGTAMNTEAFF.

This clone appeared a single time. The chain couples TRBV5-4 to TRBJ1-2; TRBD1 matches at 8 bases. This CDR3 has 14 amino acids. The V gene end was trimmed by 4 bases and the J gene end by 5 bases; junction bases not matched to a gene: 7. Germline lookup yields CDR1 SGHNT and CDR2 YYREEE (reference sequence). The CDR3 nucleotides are TGTGCCAGCAGCGCGGGACAGGCCCCATATGGCTACACCTTC. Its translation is CASSAGQAPYGYTF.

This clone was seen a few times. CDR3 region: CASRGQGNQPQHF. CDR3 in DNA: TGTGCCAGCAGGGGACAGGGCAATCAGCCCCAGCATTTT. V gene TRBV12-3 or TRBV12-4 combines with J gene TRBJ1-5; 8 bases align to TRBD1. Germline trimming cut 6 bases from V and 2 bases from J; bases unmatched to any gene: 0. This CDR3 comprises 13 residues.

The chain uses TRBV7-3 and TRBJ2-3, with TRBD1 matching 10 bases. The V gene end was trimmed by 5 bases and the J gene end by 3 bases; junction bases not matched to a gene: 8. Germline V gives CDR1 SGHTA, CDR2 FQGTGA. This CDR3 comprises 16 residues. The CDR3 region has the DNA TGTGCCAGCAGCCCATCGACAGGGGGCAAGACAGATACGCAGTATTTT. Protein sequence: CASSPSTGGKTDTQYF.

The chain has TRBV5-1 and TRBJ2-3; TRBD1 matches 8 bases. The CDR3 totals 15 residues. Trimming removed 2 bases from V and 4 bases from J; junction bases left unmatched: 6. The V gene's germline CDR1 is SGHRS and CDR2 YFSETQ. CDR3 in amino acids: CASSFTGQGADTQYF. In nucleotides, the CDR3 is TGCGCCAGCAGCTTCACAGGACAGGGAGCAGATACGCAGTATTTT.

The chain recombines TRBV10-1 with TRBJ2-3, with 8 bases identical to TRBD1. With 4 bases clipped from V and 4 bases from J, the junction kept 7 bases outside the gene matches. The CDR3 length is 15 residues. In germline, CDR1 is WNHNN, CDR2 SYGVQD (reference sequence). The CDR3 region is CASSGGAGGADTQYF. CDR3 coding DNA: TGCGCCAGCAGTGGAGGGGCAGGGGGCGCAGATACGCAGTATTTT.

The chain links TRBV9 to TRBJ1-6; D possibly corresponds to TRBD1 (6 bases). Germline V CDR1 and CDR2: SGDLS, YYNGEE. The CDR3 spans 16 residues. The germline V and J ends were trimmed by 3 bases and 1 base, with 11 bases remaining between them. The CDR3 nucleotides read TGTGCCAGCAGCGAGGGAGGGGGGTCCTATAATTCACCCCTCCACTTT. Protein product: CASSEGGGSYNSPLHF.

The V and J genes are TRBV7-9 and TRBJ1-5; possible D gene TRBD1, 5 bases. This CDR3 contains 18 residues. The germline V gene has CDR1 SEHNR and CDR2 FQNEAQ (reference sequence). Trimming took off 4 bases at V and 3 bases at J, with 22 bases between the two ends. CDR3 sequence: CASSYLGPGGEVNQPQHF. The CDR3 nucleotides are TGTGCCAGCAGCTACTTAGGCCCCGGAGGGGAGGTCAATCAGCCCCAGCATTTT.

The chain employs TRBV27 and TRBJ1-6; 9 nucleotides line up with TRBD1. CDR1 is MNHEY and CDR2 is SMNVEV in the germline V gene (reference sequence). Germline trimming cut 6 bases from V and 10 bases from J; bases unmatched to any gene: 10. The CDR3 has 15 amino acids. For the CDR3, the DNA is TGTGCCAGCAGCCTATGGGGACAGGGCCGGTCACCCCTCCACTTT. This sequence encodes CASSLWGQGRSPLHF.

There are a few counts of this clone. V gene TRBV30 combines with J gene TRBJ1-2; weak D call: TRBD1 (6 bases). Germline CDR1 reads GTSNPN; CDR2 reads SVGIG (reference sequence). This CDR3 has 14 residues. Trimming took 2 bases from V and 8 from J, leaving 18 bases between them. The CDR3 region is CAWSMTNRVLGYTF. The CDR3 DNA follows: TGTGCCTGGAGTATGACAAACAGGGTATTGGGCTACACCTTC.

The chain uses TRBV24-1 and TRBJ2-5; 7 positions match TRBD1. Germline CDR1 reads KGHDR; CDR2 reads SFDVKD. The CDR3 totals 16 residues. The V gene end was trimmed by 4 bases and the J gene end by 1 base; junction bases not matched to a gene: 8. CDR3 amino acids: CATSDRQTGTQETQYF. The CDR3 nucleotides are TGTGCCACCAGTGACCGGCAGACAGGGACCCAAGAGACCCAGTACTTC.

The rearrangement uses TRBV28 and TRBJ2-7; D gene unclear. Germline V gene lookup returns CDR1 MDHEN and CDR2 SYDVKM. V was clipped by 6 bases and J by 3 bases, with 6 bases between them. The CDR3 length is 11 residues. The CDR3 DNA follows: TGTGCCAGCAGATTACGCTACGAGCAGTACTTC. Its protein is CASRLRYEQYF.

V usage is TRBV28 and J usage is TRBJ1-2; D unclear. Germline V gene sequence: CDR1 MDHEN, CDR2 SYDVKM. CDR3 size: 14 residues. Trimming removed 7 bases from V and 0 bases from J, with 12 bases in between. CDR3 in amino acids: CASIPDWPNYGYTF. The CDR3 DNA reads TGTGCCAGCATTCCGGACTGGCCTAACTATGGCTACACCTTC.

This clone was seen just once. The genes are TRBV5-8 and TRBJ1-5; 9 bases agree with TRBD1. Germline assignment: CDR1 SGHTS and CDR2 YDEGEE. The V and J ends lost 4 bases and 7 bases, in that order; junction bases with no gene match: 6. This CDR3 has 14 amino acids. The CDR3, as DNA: TGTGCCAGCAGCCCGGACAGGGGTCGGCAGCCCCAGCATTTT. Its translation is CASSPDRGRQPQHF.

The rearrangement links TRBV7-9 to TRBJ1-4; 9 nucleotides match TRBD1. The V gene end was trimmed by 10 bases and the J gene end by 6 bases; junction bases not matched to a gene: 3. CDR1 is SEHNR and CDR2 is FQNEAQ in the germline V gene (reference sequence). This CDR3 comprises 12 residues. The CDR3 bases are TGTGCCACCCGGGACAGGGATGAAAAACTGTTTTTT. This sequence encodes CATRDRDEKLFF.

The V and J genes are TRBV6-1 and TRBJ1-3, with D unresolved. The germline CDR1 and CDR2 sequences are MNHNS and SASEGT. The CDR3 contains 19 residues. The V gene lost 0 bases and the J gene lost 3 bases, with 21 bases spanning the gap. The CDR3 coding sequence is TGTGCCAGCAGTGAAGCGCTCAAAGGACTGCTCTCTTTTGGAAACACCATATATTTT. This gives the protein CASSEALKGLLSFGNTIYF.

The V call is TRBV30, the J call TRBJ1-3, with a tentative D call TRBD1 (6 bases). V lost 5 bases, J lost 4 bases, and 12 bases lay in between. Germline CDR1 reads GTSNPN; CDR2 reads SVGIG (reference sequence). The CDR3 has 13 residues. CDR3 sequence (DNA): TGTGCCTGGTCTACAGGGTTGGGAAACACCATATATTTT. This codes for CAWSTGLGNTIYF.

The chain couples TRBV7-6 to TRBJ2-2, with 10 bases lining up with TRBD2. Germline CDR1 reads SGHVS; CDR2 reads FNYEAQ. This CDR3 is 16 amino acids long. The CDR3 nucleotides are TGTGCAGTAGGACTAGCGGAAGCCTCGAACACCGGGGAGCTGTTTTTT. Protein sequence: CAVGLAEASNTGELFF. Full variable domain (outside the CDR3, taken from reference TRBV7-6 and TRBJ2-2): GAGVSQSPRYKVTKRGQDVALRCDPISGHVSLYWYRQALGQGPEFLTYFNYEAQQDKSGLPNDRFSAERPEGSISTLTIQRTEQRDSAMYRCAVGLAEASNTGELFFGEGSRLTVL.

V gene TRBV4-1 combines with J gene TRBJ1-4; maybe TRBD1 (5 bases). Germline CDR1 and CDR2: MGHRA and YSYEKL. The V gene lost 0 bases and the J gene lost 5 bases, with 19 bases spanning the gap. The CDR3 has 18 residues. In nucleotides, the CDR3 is TGCGCCAGCAGCCAAGATCGTGGGCAGGCCCCAGGGAATGAAAAACTGTTTTTT. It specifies CASSQDRGQAPGNEKLFF.

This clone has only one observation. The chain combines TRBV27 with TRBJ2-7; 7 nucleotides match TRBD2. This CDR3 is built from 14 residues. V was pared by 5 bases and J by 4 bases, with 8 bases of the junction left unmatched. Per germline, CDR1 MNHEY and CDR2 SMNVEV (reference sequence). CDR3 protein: CASSPSGIRYEQYF. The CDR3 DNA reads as TGTGCCAGCAGTCCCAGCGGGATCAGGTACGAGCAGTACTTC.

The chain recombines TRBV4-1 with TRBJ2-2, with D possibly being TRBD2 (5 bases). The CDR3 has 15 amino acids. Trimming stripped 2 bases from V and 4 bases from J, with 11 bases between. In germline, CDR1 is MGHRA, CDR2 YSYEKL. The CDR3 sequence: CASSQQMGVTGELFF. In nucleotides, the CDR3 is TGCGCCAGCAGCCAACAAATGGGAGTCACCGGGGAGCTGTTTTTT.

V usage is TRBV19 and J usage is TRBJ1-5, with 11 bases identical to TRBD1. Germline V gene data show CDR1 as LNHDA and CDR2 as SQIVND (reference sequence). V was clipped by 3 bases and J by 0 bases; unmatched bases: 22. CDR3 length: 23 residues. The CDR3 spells CASSILRLSLGDRGAYSNQPQHF. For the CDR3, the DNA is TGTGCCAGTAGTATCTTACGCCTATCCCTGGGGGACAGGGGGGCGTATAGCAATCAGCCCCAGCATTTT.

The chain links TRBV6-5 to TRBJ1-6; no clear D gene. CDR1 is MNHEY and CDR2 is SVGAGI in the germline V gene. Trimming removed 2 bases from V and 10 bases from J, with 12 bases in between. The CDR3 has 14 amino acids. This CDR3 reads CASSYGQLPSPLHF. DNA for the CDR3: TGTGCCAGCAGTTACGGGCAGCTGCCGTCACCCCTCCACTTT.